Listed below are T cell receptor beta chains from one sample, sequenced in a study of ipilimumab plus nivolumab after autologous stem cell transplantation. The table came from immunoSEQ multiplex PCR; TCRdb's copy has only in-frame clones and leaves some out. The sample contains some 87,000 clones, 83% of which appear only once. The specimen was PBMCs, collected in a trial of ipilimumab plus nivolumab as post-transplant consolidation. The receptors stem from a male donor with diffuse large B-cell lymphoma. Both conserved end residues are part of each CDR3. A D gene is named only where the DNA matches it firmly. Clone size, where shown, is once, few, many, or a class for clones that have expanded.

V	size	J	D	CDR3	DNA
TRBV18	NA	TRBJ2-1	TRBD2	CASSPSPWVAGGNEQFF	TGTGCCAGCTCACCCTCCCCCTGGGTAGCGGGGGGTAATGAGCAGTTCTTC
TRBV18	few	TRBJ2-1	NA	CASSSANNEQFF	TGTGCCAGCTCCTCGGCAAACAATGAGCAGTTCTTC
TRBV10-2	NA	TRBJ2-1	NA	CASSQTSSGGREQFF	TGCGCCAGCAGTCAGACTAGCTCCGGGGGGCGGGAGCAGTTCTTC
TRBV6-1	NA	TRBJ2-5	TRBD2	CASSGTSGGQETQYF	TGTGCCAGCAGTGGGACTAGCGGGGGGCAAGAGACCCAGTACTTC
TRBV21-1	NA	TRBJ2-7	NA	CASSNSGYEQYF	TGTGCCAGCAGCAATTCAGGGTACGAGCAGTACTTC
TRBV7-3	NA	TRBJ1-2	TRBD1	CASSPTGQGIYTF	TGTGCCAGCAGCCCCACCGGACAGGGTATATACACCTTC
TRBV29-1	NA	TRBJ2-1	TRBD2	CSVPAGGGLAEQFF	TGCAGCGTCCCGGCGGGCGGGGGGCTCGCTGAGCAGTTCTTC
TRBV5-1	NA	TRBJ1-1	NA	CASSLVPGERAFF	TGCGCCAGCAGCTTGGTACCAGGGGAGCGAGCTTTCTTT
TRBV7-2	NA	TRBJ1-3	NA	CASSSRMKEVGNTIYF	TGTGCCAGCAGCTCCAGAATGAAAGAGGTGGGAAACACCATATATTTT
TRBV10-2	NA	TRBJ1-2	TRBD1	CASSGTGSNYGYTF	TGCGCCAGCAGTGGGACAGGGTCCAACTATGGCTACACCTTC
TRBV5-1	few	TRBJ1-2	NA	CASSWGVTGDYGYTF	TGCGCCAGCAGCTGGGGAGTAACAGGCGACTATGGCTACACCTTC
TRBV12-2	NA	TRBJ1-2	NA	CASRFSLPGQGAIGYGYTF	TGTGCAAGTCGCTTCTCTTTGCCGGGACAGGGGGCGATAGGCTATGGCTACACCTTC
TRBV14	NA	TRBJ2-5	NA	CASSQGLSDQETQYF	TGTGCCAGCAGCCAAGGGCTAAGCGACCAAGAGACCCAGTACTTC
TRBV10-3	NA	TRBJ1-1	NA	CAIRDSALNTEAFF	TGTGCCATCAGGGACTCGGCGCTGAACACTGAAGCTTTCTTT
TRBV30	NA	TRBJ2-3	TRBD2	CAWSAGGPADTQYF	TGTGCCTGGTCGGCGGGGGGGCCGGCAGATACGCAGTATTTT
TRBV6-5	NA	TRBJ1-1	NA	CASRHDWGETEAFF	TGTGCCAGCAGGCATGACTGGGGGGAAACTGAAGCTTTCTTT
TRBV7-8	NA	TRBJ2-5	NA	CASSLIETQYF	TGTGCCAGCAGCTTAATAGAGACCCAGTACTTC
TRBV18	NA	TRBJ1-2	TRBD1	CASSPRTGLAYGYTF	TGTGCCAGCTCACCCAGGACAGGGCTAGCCTATGGCTACACCTTC
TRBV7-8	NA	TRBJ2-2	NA	CASSLAVRATGELFF	TGTGCCAGCAGCTTAGCTGTCAGGGCTACCGGGGAGCTGTTTTTT